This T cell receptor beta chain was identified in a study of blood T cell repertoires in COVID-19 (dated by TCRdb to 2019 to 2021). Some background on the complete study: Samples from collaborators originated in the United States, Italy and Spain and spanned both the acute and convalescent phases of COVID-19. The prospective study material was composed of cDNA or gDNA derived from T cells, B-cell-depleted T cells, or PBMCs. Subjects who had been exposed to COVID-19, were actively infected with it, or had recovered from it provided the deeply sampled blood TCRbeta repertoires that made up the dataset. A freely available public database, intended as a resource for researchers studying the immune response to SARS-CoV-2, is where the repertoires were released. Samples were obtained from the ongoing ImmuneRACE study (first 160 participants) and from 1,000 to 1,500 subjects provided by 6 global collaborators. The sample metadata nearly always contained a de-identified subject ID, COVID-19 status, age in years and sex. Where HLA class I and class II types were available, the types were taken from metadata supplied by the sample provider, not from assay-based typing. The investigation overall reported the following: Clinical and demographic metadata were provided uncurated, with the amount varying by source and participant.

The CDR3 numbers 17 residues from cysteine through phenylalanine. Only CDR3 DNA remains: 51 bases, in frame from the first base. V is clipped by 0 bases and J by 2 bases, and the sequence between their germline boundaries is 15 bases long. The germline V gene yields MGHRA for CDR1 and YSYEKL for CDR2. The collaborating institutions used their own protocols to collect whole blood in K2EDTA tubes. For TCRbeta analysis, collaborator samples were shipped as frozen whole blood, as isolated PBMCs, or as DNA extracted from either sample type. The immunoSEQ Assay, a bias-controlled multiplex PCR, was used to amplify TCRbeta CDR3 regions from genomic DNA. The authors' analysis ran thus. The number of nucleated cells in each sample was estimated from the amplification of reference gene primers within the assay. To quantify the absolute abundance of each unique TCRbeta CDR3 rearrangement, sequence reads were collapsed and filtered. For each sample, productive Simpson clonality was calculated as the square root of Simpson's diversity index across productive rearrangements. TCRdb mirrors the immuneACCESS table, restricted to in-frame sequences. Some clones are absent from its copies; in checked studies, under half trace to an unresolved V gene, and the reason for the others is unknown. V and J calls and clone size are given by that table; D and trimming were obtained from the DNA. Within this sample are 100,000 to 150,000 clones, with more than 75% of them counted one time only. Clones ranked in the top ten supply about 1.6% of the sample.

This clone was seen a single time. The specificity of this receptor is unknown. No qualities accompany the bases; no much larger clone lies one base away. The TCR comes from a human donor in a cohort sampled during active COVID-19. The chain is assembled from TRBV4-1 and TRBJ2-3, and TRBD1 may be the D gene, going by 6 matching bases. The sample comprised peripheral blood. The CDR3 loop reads CASSQDSGRGYTDTQYF. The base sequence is TGCGCCAGCAGCCAAGATTCGGGCAGGGGATACACAGATACGCAGTATTTT.